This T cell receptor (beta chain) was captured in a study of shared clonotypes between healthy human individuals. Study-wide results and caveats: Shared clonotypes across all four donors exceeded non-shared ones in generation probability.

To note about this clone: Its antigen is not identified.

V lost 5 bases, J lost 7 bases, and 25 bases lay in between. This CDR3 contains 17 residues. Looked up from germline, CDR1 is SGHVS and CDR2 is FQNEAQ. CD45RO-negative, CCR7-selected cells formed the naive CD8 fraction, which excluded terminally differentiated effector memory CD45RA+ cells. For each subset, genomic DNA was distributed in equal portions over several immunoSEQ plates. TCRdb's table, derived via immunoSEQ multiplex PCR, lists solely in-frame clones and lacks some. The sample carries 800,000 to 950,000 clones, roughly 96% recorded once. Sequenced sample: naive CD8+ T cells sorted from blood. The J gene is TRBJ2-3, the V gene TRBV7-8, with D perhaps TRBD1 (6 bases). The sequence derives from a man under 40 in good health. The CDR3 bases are TGTGCCAGCAGCCAGTGGGGGCCGGGACAATTACAATATACGCAGTATTTT. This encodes CASSQWGPGQLQYTQYF.